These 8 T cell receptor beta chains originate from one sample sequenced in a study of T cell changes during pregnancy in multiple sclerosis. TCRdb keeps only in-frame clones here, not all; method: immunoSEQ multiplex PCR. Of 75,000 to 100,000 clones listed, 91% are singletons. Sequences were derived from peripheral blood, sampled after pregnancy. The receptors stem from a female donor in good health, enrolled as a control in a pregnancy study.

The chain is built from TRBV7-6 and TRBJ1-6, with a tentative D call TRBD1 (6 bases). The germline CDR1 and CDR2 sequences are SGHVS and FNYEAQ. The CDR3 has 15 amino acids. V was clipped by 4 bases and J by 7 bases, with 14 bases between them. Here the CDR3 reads CASSSRQDPNSPLHF. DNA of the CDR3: TGTGCCAGCAGCTCCCGACAGGATCCGAATTCACCCCTCCACTTT.

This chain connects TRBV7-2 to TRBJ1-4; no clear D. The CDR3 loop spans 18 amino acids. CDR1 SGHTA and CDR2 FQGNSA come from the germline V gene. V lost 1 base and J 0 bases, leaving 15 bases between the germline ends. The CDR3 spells CASSLGLLYRATNEKLFF. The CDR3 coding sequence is TGTGCCAGCAGCTTAGGCCTACTCTACAGAGCAACTAATGAAAAACTGTTTTTT.

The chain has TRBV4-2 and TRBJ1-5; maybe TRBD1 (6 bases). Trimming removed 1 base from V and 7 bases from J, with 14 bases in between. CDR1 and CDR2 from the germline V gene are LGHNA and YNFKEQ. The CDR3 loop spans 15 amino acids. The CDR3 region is CASSQAGQIRQPQHF. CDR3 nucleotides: TGTGCCAGCAGCCAAGCCGGACAGATCCGACAGCCCCAGCATTTT.

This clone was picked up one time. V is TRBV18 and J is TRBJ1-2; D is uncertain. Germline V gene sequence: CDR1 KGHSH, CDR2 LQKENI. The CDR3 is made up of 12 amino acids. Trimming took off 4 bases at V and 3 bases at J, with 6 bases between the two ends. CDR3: CASSRAYYGYTF. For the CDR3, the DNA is TGTGCCAGCTCACGAGCGTACTATGGCTACACCTTC.

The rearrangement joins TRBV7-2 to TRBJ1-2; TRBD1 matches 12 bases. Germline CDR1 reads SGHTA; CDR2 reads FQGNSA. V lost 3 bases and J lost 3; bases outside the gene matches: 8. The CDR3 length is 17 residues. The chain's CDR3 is CASSFTGTGGGHYGYTF. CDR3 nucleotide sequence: TGTGCCAGCAGCTTCACCGGGACAGGGGGCGGGCACTATGGCTACACCTTC.

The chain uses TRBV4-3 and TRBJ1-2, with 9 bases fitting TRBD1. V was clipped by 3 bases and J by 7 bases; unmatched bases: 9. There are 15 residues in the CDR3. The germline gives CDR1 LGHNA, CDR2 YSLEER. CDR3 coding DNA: TGCGCCAGCAGCCAGACTTGGACAGGGGAAGGTGGCTACACCTTC. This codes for CASSQTWTGEGGYTF.

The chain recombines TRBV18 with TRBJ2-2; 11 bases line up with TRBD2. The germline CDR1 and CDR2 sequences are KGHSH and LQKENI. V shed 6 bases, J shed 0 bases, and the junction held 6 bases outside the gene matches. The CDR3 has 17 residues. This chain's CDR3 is CASSLAGLAANTGELFF. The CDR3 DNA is TGTGCCAGCTCCCTCGCGGGACTAGCGGCGAACACCGGGGAGCTGTTTTTT.

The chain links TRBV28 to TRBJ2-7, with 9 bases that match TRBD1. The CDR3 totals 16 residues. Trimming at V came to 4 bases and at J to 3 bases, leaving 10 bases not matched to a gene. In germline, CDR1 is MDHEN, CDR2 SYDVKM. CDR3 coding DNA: TGTGCCAGCAGTTCCGGACAGGGGAAAGGACTCTACGAGCAGTACTTC. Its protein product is CASSSGQGKGLYEQYF.